This TCR beta chain comes out of a study of monozygotic twins with inflammatory bowel disease. Reprocessing the 5' RACE reads, TCRdb reports a single entry for every CDR3 protein and omits DNA. The sample table includes some 400,000 distinct CDR3 sequences. The CDR3 consists of 18 residues. The receptor's source is a human donor with ulcerative colitis or Crohn's disease, or a healthy co-twin of an affected twin (not recorded which). Source material: blood. This chain joins TRBV12-3 or TRBV12-4 and TRBJ2-6; TCRdb indicates TRBD2, and absent DNA this call remains unverified. CDR3 region: CASSLYFPPGDGANVLTF.